This T cell receptor beta chain was observed in a study of shared clonotypes between healthy human individuals. Across the whole study: Aged between 18 and 49, the donors were a couple of women and three men. CD4 naive and CD4 memory each took three plates per donor, while CD8 naive took two and CD8 memory one.

Naive CD8 cells, CD45RO-negative and positively selected for CCR7, excluded terminally differentiated effector memory CD45RA+ cells. This clone appeared a single time. Its target is unknown. Study-wide points: Against clonotypes common to all four donors, non-shared ones had lower generation probabilities. Across subsets, estimated richness was generally greater for naive than for memory populations.

Measured with immunoSEQ multiplex PCR; TCRdb has only the in-frame clones, and not every one. The data hold about 870,000 clones, with 80% to 95% observed a single time. The clonotype originates from a man aged 25-45 years in good health. The sample taken for sequencing was naive CD8+ T cells sorted from blood.

The CDR3 DNA reads TGTGCCAGCAGCTTGGGGGGGGACCTTTACAATGAGCAGTTCTTC. Protein: CASSLGGDLYNEQFF. The rearrangement joins TRBV5-4 to TRBJ2-1; a weak D match, TRBD2 (6 bases). This CDR3 comprises 15 residues. Germline values: CDR1 SGHNT, CDR2 YYREEE (reference sequence). V dropped 0 bases and J dropped 4 bases, with 11 bases sitting between them. Looking up the rest from reference TRBV5-4 and TRBJ2-1 gives the full variable domain: ETGVTQSPTHLIKTRGQQVTLRCSSQSGHNTVSWYQQALGQGPQFIFQYYREEENGRGNFPPRFSGLQFPNYSSELNVNALELDDSALYLCASSLGGDLYNEQFFGPGTRLTVL.